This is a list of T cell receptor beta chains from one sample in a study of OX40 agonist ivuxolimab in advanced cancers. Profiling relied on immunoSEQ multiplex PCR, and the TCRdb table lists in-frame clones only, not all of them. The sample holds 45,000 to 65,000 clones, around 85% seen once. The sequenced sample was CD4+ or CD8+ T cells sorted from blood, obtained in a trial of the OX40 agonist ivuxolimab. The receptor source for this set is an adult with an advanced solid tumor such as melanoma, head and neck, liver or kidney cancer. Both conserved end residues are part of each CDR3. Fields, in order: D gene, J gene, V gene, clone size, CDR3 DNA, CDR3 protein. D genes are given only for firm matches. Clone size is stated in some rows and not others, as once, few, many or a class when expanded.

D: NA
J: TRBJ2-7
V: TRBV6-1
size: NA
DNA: TGTGCCAGCAGTGCAATCCGGGACGGCTCCTACGAGCAGTACTTC
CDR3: CASSAIRDGSYEQYF

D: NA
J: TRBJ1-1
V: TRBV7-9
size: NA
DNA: TGTGCCAGCAGCTTAGGGGAAGCGAACACTGAAGCTTTCTTT
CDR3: CASSLGEANTEAFF

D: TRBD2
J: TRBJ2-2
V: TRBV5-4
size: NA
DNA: TGTGCCAGCAGCAGCGGGGGGGATAACACCGGGGAGCTGTTTTTT
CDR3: CASSSGGDNTGELFF

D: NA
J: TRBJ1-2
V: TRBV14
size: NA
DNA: TGTGCCAGCAGCCCCGGACAGACCTATGGCTACACCTTC
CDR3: CASSPGQTYGYTF

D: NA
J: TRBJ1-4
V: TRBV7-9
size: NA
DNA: TGTGCCAGCAGCTCCCAGATGGTAACTAATGAAAAACTGTTTTTT
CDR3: CASSSQMVTNEKLFF

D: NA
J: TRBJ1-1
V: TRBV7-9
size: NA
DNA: TGTGCCAGCAGCAAAAACGAGGACGGTTCCCCTGAAGCTTTCTTT
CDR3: CASSKNEDGSPEAFF

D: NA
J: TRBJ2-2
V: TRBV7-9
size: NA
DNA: TGTGCCAGCCGGATCAGGTCGGGGGGCCTTTCGAACACCGGGGAGCTGTTTTTT
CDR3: CASRIRSGGLSNTGELFF

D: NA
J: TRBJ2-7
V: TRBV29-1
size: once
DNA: TGCAGCGCTTGGATCAGAGACGAGCAGTACTTC
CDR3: CSAWIRDEQYF

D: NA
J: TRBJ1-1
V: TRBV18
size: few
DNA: TGTGCCAGCTCACCACCAACAGGGACCACTGAAGCTTTCTTT
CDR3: CASSPPTGTTEAFF

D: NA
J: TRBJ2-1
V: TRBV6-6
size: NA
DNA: TGTGCCAGCATTATAGGTTGGGGCGAGATGTATGAGCAGTTCTTC
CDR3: CASIIGWGEMYEQFF

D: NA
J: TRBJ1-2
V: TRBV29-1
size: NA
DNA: TGCAGCGTTAGTGAGGGGCTTGGCTATGGCTACACCTTC
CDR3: CSVSEGLGYGYTF

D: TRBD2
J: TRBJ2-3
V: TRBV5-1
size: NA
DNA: TGCGCCAGCAGACCTACTAGCGGGGGGACAGATACGCAGTATTTT
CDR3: CASRPTSGGTDTQYF

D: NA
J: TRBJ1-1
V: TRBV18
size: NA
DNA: TGTGCCAGCTCACCATGGGGGCGGAACACTGAAGCTTTCTTT
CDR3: CASSPWGRNTEAFF

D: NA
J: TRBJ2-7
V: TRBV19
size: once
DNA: TGTGCCAGTAGTACGGACAACTCCTACGAGCAGTACTTC
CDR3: CASSTDNSYEQYF

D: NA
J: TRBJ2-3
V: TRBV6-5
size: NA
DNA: TGTGCCAGCAGTTACTCTATCAGCACAGATACGCAGTATTTT
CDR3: CASSYSISTDTQYF

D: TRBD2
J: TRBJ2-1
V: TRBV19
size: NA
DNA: TGTGCCAGTACCCCTACCGTGGCGGGGGGGAGCTCCTACAATGAGCAGTTCTTC
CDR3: CASTPTVAGGSSYNEQFF

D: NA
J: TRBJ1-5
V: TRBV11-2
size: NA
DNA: TGTGCCAGCAGCTTCGGGCAGAATAGCAATCAGCCCCAGCATTTT
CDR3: CASSFGQNSNQPQHF

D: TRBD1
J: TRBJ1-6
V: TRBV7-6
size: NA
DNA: TGTGCCAGCAAACCAAGGGGGCAGAATAATTCACCCCTCCACTTT
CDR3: CASKPRGQNNSPLHF

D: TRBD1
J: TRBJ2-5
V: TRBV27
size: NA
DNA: TGTGCCAGCAGTTTGGGACAGGGGTGGATGGAGACCCAGTACTTC
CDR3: CASSLGQGWMETQYF

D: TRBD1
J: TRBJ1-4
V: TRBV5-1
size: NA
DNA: TGCGCCAGCAGCCTGGGGACAGGGGGAACTAATGAAAAACTGTTTTTT
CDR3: CASSLGTGGTNEKLFF

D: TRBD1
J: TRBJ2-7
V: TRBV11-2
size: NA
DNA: TGTGCCAGCAGCTCCCCGGGACAGGGGATACACGAGCAGTACTTC
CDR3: CASSSPGQGIHEQYF

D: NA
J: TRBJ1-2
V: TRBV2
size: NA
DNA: TGTGCCAGCAGTGAAATAACAGGGCTCTCGGGCTACACCTTC
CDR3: CASSEITGLSGYTF

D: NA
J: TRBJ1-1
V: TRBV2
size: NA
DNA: TGTGCCAGCATGGAGGAGGGTGAAGCTTTCTTT
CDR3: CASMEEGEAFF

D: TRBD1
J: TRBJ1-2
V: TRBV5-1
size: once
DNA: TGCGCCAGCAGCTTGTCCGCCAGCCCGGGACAGGGCGGCGGCTACACCTTC
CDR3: CASSLSASPGQGGGYTF

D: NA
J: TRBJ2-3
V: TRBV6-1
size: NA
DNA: TGTGCCAGCAGGGCCCCGACACAAGCCACAGATACGCAGTATTTT
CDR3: CASRAPTQATDTQYF

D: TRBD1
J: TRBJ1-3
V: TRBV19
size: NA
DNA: TGTGCCAGTGAACAGGGGGCCTGGGGAAACACCATATATTTT
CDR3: CASEQGAWGNTIYF

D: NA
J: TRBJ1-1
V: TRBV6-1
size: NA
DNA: TGTGCCGGAAGAATCAACCGGGACACTGAAGCTTTCTTT
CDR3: CAGRINRDTEAFF

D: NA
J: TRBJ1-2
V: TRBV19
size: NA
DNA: TGTGCCAGTAGTATGTATGAACAGGGCTACACCTTC
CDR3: CASSMYEQGYTF

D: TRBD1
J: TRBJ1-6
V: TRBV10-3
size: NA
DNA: TGTGCCATCAGGGAGACGGGACAGGGAGTTACACCCCTCCACTTT
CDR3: CAIRETGQGVTPLHF

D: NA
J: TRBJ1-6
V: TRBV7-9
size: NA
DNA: TGTGCCAGCAGCTCACTACAGGCTCTTAATTCACCCCTCCACTTT
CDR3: CASSSLQALNSPLHF

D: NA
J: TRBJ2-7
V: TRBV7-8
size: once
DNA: TGTGCCAGCAACGTCTTGGGGGTAGGCGAGCAGTACTTC
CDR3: CASNVLGVGEQYF

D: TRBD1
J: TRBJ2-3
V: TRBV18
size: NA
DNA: TGTGCCAGCTCCCCGACAGGGGCGGGCACAGATACGCAGTATTTT
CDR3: CASSPTGAGTDTQYF

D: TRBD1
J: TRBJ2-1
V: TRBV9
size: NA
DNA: TGTGCCAGCAGCCTAGGGGGGACAGGGGTCGATGAGCAGTTCTTC
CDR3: CASSLGGTGVDEQFF

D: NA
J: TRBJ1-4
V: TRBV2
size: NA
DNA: TGTGCCAGCATCGAGAGACTCTTAGGTGAAAAACTGTTTTTT
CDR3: CASIERLLGEKLFF

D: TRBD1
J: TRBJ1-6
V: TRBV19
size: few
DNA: TGTGCCAGTACCCCACAGGGGATCGGGACACCCCTCCACTTT
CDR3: CASTPQGIGTPLHF

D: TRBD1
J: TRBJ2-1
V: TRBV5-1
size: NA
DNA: TGCGCCAGCAGCACCGGACAGGACGTCAATGAGCAGTTCTTC
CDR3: CASSTGQDVNEQFF

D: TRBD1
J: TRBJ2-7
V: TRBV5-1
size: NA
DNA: TGCGCCAGCAGCTTGCGGGACAGCTCCTACGAGCAGTACTTC
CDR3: CASSLRDSSYEQYF

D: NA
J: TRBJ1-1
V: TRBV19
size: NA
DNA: TGTGCCAGTAGAACTCTGGCTCGTGAAGCTTTCTTT
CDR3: CASRTLAREAFF

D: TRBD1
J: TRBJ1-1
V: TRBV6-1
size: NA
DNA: TGTGCCAGCAGGGCCGGGACAGGGTCTGAAGCTTTCTTT
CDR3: CASRAGTGSEAFF

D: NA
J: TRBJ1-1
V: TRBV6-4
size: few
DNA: TGTGCCATCCACAGTATTCAGGGACGGTACGGTACGCCGTGGATCGCTGAAGCTTTCTTT
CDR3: CAIHSIQGRYGTPWIAEAFF

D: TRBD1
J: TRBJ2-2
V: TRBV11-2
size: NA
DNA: TGTGCCAGCAGCTGGGCCGGGACAGGGGGCGGGAGTTTCACCGGGGAGCTGTTTTTT
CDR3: CASSWAGTGGGSFTGELFF

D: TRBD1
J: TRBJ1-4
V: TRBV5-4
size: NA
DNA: TGTGCCAGCAGCTCTCATCGGACAGGAACGGGTGAAAAACTGTTTTTT
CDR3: CASSSHRTGTGEKLFF